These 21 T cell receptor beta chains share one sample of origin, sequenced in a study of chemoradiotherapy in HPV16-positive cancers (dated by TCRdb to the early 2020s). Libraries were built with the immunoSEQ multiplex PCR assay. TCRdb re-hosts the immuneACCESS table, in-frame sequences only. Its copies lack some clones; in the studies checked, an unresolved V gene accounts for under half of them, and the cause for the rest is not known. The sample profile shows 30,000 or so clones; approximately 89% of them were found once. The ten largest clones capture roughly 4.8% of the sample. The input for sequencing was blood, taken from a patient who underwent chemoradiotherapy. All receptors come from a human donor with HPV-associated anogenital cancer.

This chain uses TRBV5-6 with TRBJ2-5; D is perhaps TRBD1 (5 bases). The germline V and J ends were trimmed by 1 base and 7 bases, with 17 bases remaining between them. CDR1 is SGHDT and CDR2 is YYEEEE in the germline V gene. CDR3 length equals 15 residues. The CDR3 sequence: CASSLKTAPFGTQYF. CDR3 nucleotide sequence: TGTGCCAGCAGCTTGAAGACAGCACCCTTCGGGACCCAGTACTTC.

The chain's CDR3 is CASSPDRGNTGELFF. In DNA, the CDR3 is TGTGCCAGCTCTCCGGACAGGGGAAACACCGGGGAGCTGTTTTTT. J is TRBJ2-2 and V is TRBV18, with 9 bases that match TRBD1. The V gene's germline CDR1 is KGHSH and CDR2 LQKENI. CDR3 length: 15 residues. The J segment lost 2 bases and the V segment lost 6 bases, leaving 4 bases of the junction unmatched. Using reference TRBV18 and TRBJ2-2 for the parts outside the CDR3, the full variable domain is NAGVMQNPRHLVRRRGQEARLRCSPMKGHSHVYWYRQLPEEGLKFMVYLQKENIIDESGMPKERFSAEFPKEGPSILRIQQVVRGDSAAYFCASSPDRGNTGELFFGEGSRLTVL.

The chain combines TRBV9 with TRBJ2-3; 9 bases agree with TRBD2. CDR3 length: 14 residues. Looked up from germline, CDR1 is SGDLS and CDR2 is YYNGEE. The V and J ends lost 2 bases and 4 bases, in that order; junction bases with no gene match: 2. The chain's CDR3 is CASSVGLASDTQYF. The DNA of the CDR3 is TGTGCCAGCAGCGTTGGACTAGCGTCAGATACGCAGTATTTT.

DNA of the CDR3: TGTGCCAGCAGTCCCGACAGGGATTATTCACCCCTCCACTTT. Residues: CASSPDRDYSPLHF. The rearrangement uses TRBV6-6 and TRBJ1-6; 7 bases are a match to TRBD1. Unmatched junction bases numbered 6, after V lost 5 bases and J lost 8 bases. The V gene's germline CDR1 is MNHNY and CDR2 SVGAGI (reference sequence). The CDR3 has 14 residues.

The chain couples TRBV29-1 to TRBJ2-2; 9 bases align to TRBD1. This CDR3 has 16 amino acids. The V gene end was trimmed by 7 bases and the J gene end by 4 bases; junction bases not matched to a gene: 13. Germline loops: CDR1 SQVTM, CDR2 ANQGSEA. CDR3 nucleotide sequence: TGCAGCGCCGAAGGGACAGGGATCCGGGGCACCGGGGAGCTGTTTTTT. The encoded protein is CSAEGTGIRGTGELFF.

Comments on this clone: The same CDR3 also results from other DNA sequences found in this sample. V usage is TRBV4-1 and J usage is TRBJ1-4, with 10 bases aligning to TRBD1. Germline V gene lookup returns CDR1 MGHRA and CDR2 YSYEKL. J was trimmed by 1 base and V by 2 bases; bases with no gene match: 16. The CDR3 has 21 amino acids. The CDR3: CASSQSPWGDRGDETNEKLFF. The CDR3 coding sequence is TGCGCCAGCAGCCAATCCCCTTGGGGGGACAGGGGAGATGAAACTAATGAAAAACTGTTTTTT.

The CDR3 loop is CASKALASNTEAFF. The CDR3 coding sequence is TGTGCCAGTAAGGCCCTTGCTTCGAACACTGAAGCTTTCTTT. The chain recombines TRBV19 with TRBJ1-1, with no clear D. There are 14 residues in the CDR3. V lost 7 bases and J lost 1, with 13 bases in between. Germline V gives CDR1 LNHDA, CDR2 SQIVND (reference sequence).

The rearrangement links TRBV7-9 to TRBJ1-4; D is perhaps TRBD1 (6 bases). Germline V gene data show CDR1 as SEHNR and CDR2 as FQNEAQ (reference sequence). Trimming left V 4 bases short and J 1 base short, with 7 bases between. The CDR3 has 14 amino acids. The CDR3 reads CASSSDRTNEKLFF. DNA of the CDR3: TGTGCCAGCAGCTCGGACAGAACTAATGAAAAACTGTTTTTT.

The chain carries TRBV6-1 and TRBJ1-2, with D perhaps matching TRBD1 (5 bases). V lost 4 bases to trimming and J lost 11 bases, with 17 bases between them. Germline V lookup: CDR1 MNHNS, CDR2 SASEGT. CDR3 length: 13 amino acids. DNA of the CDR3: TGTGCCAGCAGTGGGGGGGGAAACCCCTCTTACACCTTC. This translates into CASSGGGNPSYTF.

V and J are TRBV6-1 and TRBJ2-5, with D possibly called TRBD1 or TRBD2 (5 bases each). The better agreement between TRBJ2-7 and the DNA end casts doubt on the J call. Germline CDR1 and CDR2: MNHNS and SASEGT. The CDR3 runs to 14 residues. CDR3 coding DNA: TGTGCCAGCAGTGGTCAGAGGGGAACCTACGAGCAGTACTTC. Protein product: CASSGQRGTYEQYF.

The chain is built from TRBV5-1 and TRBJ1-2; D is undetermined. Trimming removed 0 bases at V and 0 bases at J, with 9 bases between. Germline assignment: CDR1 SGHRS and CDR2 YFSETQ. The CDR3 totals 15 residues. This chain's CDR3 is CASSLEQTSNYGYTF. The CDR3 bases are TGCGCCAGCAGCTTGGAACAGACCTCTAACTATGGCTACACCTTC.

CDR3 protein: CASSLFEGPYEQYF. The CDR3 bases are TGTGCCAGCAGTTTATTCGAAGGCCCCTACGAGCAGTACTTC. The rearrangement uses TRBV27 and TRBJ2-7; D gene ambiguous. In germline, CDR1 is MNHEY, CDR2 SMNVEV (reference sequence). The CDR3 contains 14 residues. With 1 base removed from V and 2 bases from J, the gap between germline ends came to 9 bases.

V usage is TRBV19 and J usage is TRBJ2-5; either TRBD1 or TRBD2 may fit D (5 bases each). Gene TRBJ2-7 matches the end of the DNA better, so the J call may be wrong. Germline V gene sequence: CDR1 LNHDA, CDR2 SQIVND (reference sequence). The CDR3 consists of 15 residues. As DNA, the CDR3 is TGTGCCAGTAGTCCACCGGGACGGCCCTCCTACGAGCAGTACTTC. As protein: CASSPPGRPSYEQYF.

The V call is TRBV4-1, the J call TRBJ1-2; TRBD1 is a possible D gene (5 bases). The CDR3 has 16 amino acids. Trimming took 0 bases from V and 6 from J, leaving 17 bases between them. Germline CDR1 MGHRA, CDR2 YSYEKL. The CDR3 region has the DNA TGCGCCAGCAGCCAAGATGGGGGGATTATCGCGGATGGCTACACCTTC. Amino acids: CASSQDGGIIADGYTF.

The CDR3 DNA sequence: TGTGCCAGCAGCTTAGTTTTAACAGGGGGCTCGAACACTGAAGCTTTCTTT. Protein: CASSLVLTGGSNTEAFF. The rearrangement joins TRBV11-3 to TRBJ1-1, with TRBD1 matching 9 bases. CDR1 and CDR2 (germline): SGHNT, YENEEA. V dropped 1 base and J dropped 1; count of bases not matched to a gene: 7. This CDR3 region has 17 residues.

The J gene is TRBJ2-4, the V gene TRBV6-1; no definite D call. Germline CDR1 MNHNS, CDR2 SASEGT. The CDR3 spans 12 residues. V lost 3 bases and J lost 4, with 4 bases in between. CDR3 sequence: CASSETKNIQYF. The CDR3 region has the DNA TGTGCCAGCAGTGAGACTAAAAACATTCAGTACTTC.

The CDR3 spells CASSSSSGRFQFF. CDR3 coding DNA: TGTGCCAGCAGTTCCTCTAGCGGGAGGTTTCAGTTCTTC. The rearrangement uses TRBV6-5 and TRBJ2-1; 11 nucleotides agree with TRBD2. V shed 4 bases, J shed 13 bases, and the junction held 6 bases outside the gene matches. Germline V lookup: CDR1 MNHEY, CDR2 SVGAGI. The CDR3 length is 13 residues.

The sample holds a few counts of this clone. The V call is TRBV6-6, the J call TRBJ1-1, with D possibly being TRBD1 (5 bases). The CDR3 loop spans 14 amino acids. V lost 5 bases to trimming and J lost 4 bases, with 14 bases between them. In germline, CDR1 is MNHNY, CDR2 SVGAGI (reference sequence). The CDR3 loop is CASSPRVQGTEAFF. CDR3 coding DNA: TGTGCCAGCAGTCCAAGGGTGCAGGGCACTGAAGCTTTCTTT.

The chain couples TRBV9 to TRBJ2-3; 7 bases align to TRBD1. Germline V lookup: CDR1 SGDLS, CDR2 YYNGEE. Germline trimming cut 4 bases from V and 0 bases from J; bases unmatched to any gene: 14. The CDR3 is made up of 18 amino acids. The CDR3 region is CASSPRGTVISSTDTQYF. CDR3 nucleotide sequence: TGTGCCAGCAGCCCCAGGGGGACAGTGATTTCTAGCACAGATACGCAGTATTTT.

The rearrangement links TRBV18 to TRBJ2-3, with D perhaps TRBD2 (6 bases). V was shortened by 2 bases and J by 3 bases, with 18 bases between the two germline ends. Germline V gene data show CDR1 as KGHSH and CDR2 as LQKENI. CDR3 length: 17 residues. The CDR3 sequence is CASSPIVKSSGTDTQYF. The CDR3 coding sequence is TGTGCCAGCTCACCAATTGTAAAAAGCAGCGGGACAGATACGCAGTATTTT.

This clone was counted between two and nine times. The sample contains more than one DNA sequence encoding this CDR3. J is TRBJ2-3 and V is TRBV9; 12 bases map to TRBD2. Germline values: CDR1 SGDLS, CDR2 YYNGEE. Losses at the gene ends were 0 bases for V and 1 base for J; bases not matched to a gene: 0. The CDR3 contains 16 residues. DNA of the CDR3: TGTGCCAGCAGCGTAGGACTAGCGGGAGGCACAGATACGCAGTATTTT. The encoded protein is CASSVGLAGGTDTQYF.